The 26 T cell receptor beta chains below were found in one sample sequenced in a study of cytomegalovirus exposure and HLA in healthy donors. Primers: 60 Vbeta forward and 13 Jbeta reverse. The data were produced by immunoSEQ multiplex PCR, yet TCRdb's version contains in-frame clones alone and is incomplete. This table holds fewer than 200,000 clones, roughly 84% found once. The sample consisted of PBMCs. All receptors come from a girl less than two years old in good health and CMV-seronegative.

This clone was found once. The rearrangement links TRBV27 to TRBJ2-7, with TRBD1 matching over 7 bases. There are 15 residues in the CDR3. The germline V gene has CDR1 MNHEY and CDR2 SMNVEV (reference sequence). The J segment lost 7 bases and the V segment lost 2 bases, leaving 11 bases of the junction unmatched. For the CDR3, the DNA is TGTGCCAGCAGTTTAAAGACAGGGACCTTAGGAGAGCAGTACTTC. It yields the protein CASSLKTGTLGEQYF.

This chain links TRBV18 with TRBJ1-4; D is uncertain. The CDR3 totals 10 residues. Germline CDR1 and CDR2: KGHSH and LQKENI. V lost 8 bases and J 10 bases, leaving 8 bases between the germline ends. The CDR3 reads CASQPGKLFF. The CDR3 nucleotides are TGTGCCAGCCAGCCAGGAAAACTGTTTTTT.

The chain uses TRBV10-3 and TRBJ2-2, with TRBD2 matching 7 bases. The CDR3 loop spans 13 amino acids. Germline V CDR1 and CDR2: ENHRY, SYGVKD. With V trimmed by 8 bases and J by 4 bases, 4 bases remained unmatched. The CDR3 coding sequence is TGTGCCATCGGGGGGGGGATCACCGGGGAGCTGTTTTTT. It specifies CAIGGGITGELFF.

This chain links TRBV6-5 with TRBJ1-6, with D possibly matching TRBD1 (6 bases). CDR1 is MNHEY, CDR2 SVGAGI, per germline. The CDR3 has 13 amino acids. V lost 4 bases, J lost 9 bases, and 10 bases lay in between. The CDR3, as DNA: TGTGCCAGCAGTTGGACAGTAACTTCACCCCTCCACTTT. It encodes CASSWTVTSPLHF.

The V and J genes are TRBV4-1 and TRBJ2-7; TRBD1 matches 8 bases. There are 18 residues in the CDR3. Germline V gene lookup returns CDR1 MGHRA and CDR2 YSYEKL. With V trimmed by 1 base and J by 3 bases, 14 bases remained unmatched. CDR3 in amino acids: CASSQAWTGKTKIYEQYF. The CDR3 DNA reads TGCGCCAGCAGCCAAGCTTGGACAGGGAAAACAAAAATCTACGAGCAGTACTTC.

This chain connects TRBV4-3 to TRBJ2-1; TRBD2 aligns across 12 bases. This CDR3 region has 18 residues. Germline CDR1 LGHNA, CDR2 YSLEER. J was trimmed by 0 bases and V by 6 bases; bases with no gene match: 9. CDR3 sequence: CASSRTSGKASSYNEQFF. The CDR3 DNA sequence: TGCGCCAGCAGTCGGACTAGCGGGAAGGCTTCCTCCTACAATGAGCAGTTCTTC.

This rearrangement joins TRBV6-1 to TRBJ2-1; D call uncertain. V was shortened by 6 bases and J by 3 bases, with 9 bases between the two germline ends. Per the germline V gene, CDR1 is MNHNS and CDR2 is SASEGT. The CDR3 consists of 13 residues. The CDR3 loop is CASSHSLYNEQFF. CDR3 DNA: TGTGCCAGCAGCCACAGCCTCTACAATGAGCAGTTCTTC.

This chain links TRBV7-6 with TRBJ1-2, with TRBD1 as a possible D gene (5 bases). The V end was cut by 5 bases, the J end by 8 bases, with 18 bases between. There are 14 residues in the CDR3. Germline V gene sequence: CDR1 SGHVS, CDR2 FNYEAQ. The CDR3 DNA is TGTGCCAGCAGCCGAAGTCAGGGCCGGGGGGGCTACACCTTC. It yields the protein CASSRSQGRGGYTF.

The rearrangement joins TRBV5-1 to TRBJ1-2, with D maybe TRBD1 (6 bases). Trimming took 1 base from V and 7 from J, leaving 17 bases between them. CDR1 is SGHRS, CDR2 YFSETQ, per germline. CDR3 size: 15 residues. As DNA, the CDR3 is TGCGCCAGCAGCTTGTGGGAACCTACAGGGTCTGGCTACACCTTC. As protein: CASSLWEPTGSGYTF. Based on the CDR3 plus reference TRBV5-1 and TRBJ1-2, the full variable domain is KAGVTQTPRYLIKTRGQQVTLSCSPISGHRSVSWYQQTPGQGLQFLFEYFSETQRNKGNFPGRFSGRQFSNSRSEMNVSTLELGDSALYLCASSLWEPTGSGYTFGSGTRLTVV.

The V and J genes are TRBV27 and TRBJ2-5; D perhaps matches TRBD1 (6 bases). Per the germline V gene, CDR1 is MNHEY and CDR2 is SMNVEV (reference sequence). V was shortened by 2 bases and J by 2 bases, with 12 bases between the two germline ends. CDR3 length: 15 residues. The CDR3 DNA reads TGTGCCAGCAGTTTAAGGAGGACAGCACAAGAGACCCAGTACTTC. Protein product: CASSLRRTAQETQYF.

The rearrangement joins TRBV19 to TRBJ2-3, with 7 bases lining up with TRBD1. The V gene end was trimmed by 5 bases and the J gene end by 3 bases; junction bases not matched to a gene: 14. The CDR3 runs 17 residues. Germline lookup yields CDR1 LNHDA and CDR2 SQIVND (reference sequence). The CDR3 here is CASSLLTPRTGTDTQYF. In nucleotides, the CDR3 is TGTGCCAGTAGTCTACTAACCCCCCGGACAGGAACAGATACGCAGTATTTT. Full variable domain (outside the CDR3, taken from reference TRBV19 and TRBJ2-3): DGGITQSPKYLFRKEGQNVTLSCEQNLNHDAMYWYRQDPGQGLRLIYYSQIVNDFQKGDIAEGYSVSREKKESFPLTVTSAQKNPTAFYLCASSLLTPRTGTDTQYFGPGTRLTVL.

This chain uses TRBV5-1 with TRBJ1-1; D possibly corresponds to TRBD1 (5 bases). V dropped 1 base and J dropped 1 base, with 14 bases sitting between them. The length of the CDR3 is 16 residues. Germline values: CDR1 SGHRS, CDR2 YFSETQ. CDR3 DNA: TGCGCCAGCAGCTTGTTCGCGGACAACCCGAACACTGAAGCTTTCTTT. This gives the protein CASSLFADNPNTEAFF.

The rearrangement links TRBV9 to TRBJ2-5; 11 bases map to TRBD2. The CDR3 spans 16 residues. From germline, CDR1 is SGDLS and CDR2 YYNGEE. Unmatched junction bases numbered 6, after V lost 0 bases and J lost 5 bases. CDR3 in amino acids: CASSVVGTSGRETQYF. For the CDR3, the DNA is TGTGCCAGCAGCGTAGTAGGGACTAGCGGAAGGGAGACCCAGTACTTC.

The J gene is TRBJ2-1, the V gene TRBV29-1, with 11 bases lining up with TRBD2. CDR1 and CDR2 (germline): SQVTM, ANQGSEA. This CDR3 is 16 amino acids long. For the CDR3, the DNA is TGCAGTCTAGCGGGGGGATTGGGTAGCTCCTACAATGAGCAGTTCTTC. The encoded protein is CSLAGGLGSSYNEQFF.

The chain has TRBV19 and TRBJ1-1, with D perhaps matching TRBD1 (5 bases). The CDR3 covers 13 residues. CDR1 LNHDA and CDR2 SQIVND come from the germline V gene (reference sequence). V lost 7 bases, J lost 6 bases, and 15 bases lay in between. CDR3: CASISHQGAEAFF. CDR3 sequence (DNA): TGTGCCAGTATCAGTCATCAGGGCGCTGAAGCTTTCTTT.

The count of this clone is one. The V gene is TRBV4-1, the J gene TRBJ2-3; 15 positions match TRBD2. Germline CDR1 MGHRA, CDR2 YSYEKL. This CDR3 is built from 18 residues. The trim removed 4 bases at V and 6 bases at J, leaving 11 bases unmatched. In DNA form, the CDR3 reads TGCGCCAGCAGCCTCGGACTAGCGGGGGGGCCTGTCCGGGATACGCAGTATTTT. It codes for CASSLGLAGGPVRDTQYF.

The V call is TRBV29-1, the J call TRBJ2-7; maybe TRBD1 (6 bases). Per germline, CDR1 SQVTM and CDR2 ANQGSEA. V gave up 6 bases and J gave up 4 bases, with 16 bases separating them. The CDR3 length is 13 residues. The DNA of the CDR3 is TGCAGCGTGGCCACCGGGACAAATTACGAGCAGTACTTC. Protein: CSVATGTNYEQYF.

The chain links TRBV7-2 to TRBJ2-1; 12 bases agree with TRBD2. The germline gives CDR1 SGHTA, CDR2 FQGNSA. This CDR3 region has 15 residues. Trimming took 5 bases from V and 4 from J; bases not matched to a gene: 3. The CDR3 loop reads CASSLTSGRYNEQFF. The CDR3 DNA sequence: TGTGCCAGCAGCCTGACTAGCGGGAGATACAATGAGCAGTTCTTC.

The V call is TRBV19, the J call TRBJ2-3, with TRBD2 matching 7 bases. The CDR3 has 15 residues. With 4 bases clipped from V and 0 bases from J, the junction kept 4 bases outside the gene matches. The germline CDR1 and CDR2 sequences are LNHDA and SQIVND (reference sequence). Here the CDR3 DNA reads TGTGCCAGTAGTACCAGCGGGACTAGCACAGATACGCAGTATTTT. Translating gives CASSTSGTSTDTQYF.

This rearrangement joins TRBV30 to TRBJ2-1; unclear D gene. This CDR3 spans 13 amino acids. The germline V gene encodes CDR1 GTSNPN and CDR2 SVGIG (reference sequence). Between the trimmed V and J ends, which lost 3 bases and 0 bases, there was a span of 6 bases. The CDR3 DNA reads TGTGCCTGGAGAAGAGGCTCCTACAATGAGCAGTTCTTC. Its protein is CAWRRGSYNEQFF.

Concerning this clone: The germline gene is not matched at one end of the junction; a read error may be the cause. The chain joins TRBV7-9 to TRBJ1-3; no definite D call. CDR1 is SEHNR, CDR2 FQNEAQ, per germline (reference sequence). There are 15 residues in the CDR3. Written as DNA, the CDR3 is TGTTCCAGCAGCTTAACGGGAGGCGGCCGAAACACCATATATTTT. Translated, it gives CSSSLTGGGRNTIYF.

The chain carries TRBV9 and TRBJ2-7; D might be TRBD2 (6 bases). CDR1 and CDR2 from the germline V gene are SGDLS and YYNGEE. V lost 4 bases and J 6 bases, leaving 14 bases between the germline ends. The CDR3 loop spans 13 amino acids. The CDR3 DNA sequence: TGTGCCAGCAGCCAAGTGGAGGGTCCCGAGCAGTACTTC. The encoded protein is CASSQVEGPEQYF.

This chain joins TRBV21-1 and TRBJ2-4; no check of the table's D call, TRBD2, against the DNA was made. TRBV21-1 is listed as a pseudogene. This CDR3 spans 17 amino acids. The CDR3 reads CASSKLIQGGGKNIQYF. The CDR3 nucleotides read TGTGCCAGCAGCAAATTGATCCAAGGGGGGGGCAAAAACATTCAGTACTTC.

The chain employs TRBV7-2 and TRBJ2-7; the D is unclear. Trimming took off 1 base at V and 4 bases at J, with 11 bases between the two ends. The CDR3 length is 14 residues. The V gene's germline CDR1 is SGHTA and CDR2 FQGNSA. The CDR3 region is CASSLDPSGYEQYF. In nucleotides, the CDR3 is TGTGCCAGCAGCTTAGACCCGTCCGGTTACGAGCAGTACTTC. Full variable domain (outside the CDR3, taken from reference TRBV7-2 and TRBJ2-7): GAGVSQSPSNKVTEKGKDVELRCDPISGHTALYWYRQSLGQGLEFLIYFQGNSAPDKSGLPSDRFSAERTGGSVSTLTIQRTQQEDSAVYLCASSLDPSGYEQYFGPGTRLTVT.

The chain carries TRBV18 and TRBJ2-2; D not certain. V lost 2 bases to trimming and J lost 1 base, with 11 bases between them. The CDR3 is 16 amino acids. Germline CDR1 reads KGHSH; CDR2 reads LQKENI. CDR3 sequence (DNA): TGTGCCAGCTCACCATCCCCCAGGATGAACACCGGGGAGCTGTTTTTT. Protein product: CASSPSPRMNTGELFF.

The gene calls are TRBV13 and TRBJ2-7; the match to TRBD1 covers 8 bases. The germline V gene has CDR1 PRHDT and CDR2 FYEKMQ (reference sequence). CDR3 length: 14 residues. Trimming took 5 bases from V and 0 from J; bases not matched to a gene: 3. This chain's CDR3 is CASSRQGSSYEQYF. CDR3 bases: TGTGCCAGCAGCCGACAGGGGAGCTCCTACGAGCAGTACTTC.